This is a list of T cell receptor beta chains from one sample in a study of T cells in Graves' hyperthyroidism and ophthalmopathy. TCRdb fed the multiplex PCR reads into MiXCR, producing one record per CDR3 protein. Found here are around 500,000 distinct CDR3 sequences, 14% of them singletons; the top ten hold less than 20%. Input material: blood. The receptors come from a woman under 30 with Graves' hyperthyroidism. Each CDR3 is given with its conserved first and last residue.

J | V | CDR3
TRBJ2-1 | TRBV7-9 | CASSLGWPSGEQFF
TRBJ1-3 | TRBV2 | CATRTGGSGNTIYF
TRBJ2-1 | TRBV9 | CASSVGRDYSYNEQFF
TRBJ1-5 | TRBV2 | CASSPSPPNQPQHF
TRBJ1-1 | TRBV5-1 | CASSLYGTGDTEAFF
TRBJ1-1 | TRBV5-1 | CASSEQGRYTEAFF
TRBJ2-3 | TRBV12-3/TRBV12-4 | CASTNGDSSESTDTQYF
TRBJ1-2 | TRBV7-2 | CASSLQYGYTF
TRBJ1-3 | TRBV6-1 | CASSSQQVIGNTIYF
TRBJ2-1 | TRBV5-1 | CASSAGLGGEQFF
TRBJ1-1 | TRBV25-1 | CASSVDRTVNTEAFF
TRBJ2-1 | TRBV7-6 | CASSLGTSGRSGYNEQFF
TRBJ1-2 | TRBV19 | CASSMEKGQFYGYTF
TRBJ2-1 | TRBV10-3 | CAIRSGREYNEQFF
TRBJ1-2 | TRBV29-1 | CSAPGHLNGDYGYTF
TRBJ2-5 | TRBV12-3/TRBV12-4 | CASTGGLETQYF
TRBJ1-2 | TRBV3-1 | CASSQDLRESGYTF
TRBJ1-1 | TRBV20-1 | CSAAVTGNTEAFF
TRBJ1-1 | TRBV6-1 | CASTLTGTPNTEAFF
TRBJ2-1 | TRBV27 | CASRGLAGNNEQFF
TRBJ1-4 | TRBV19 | CASSIMATNEKLFF
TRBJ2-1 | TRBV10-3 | CAILAPPVNEQFF
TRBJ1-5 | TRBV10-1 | CASPGHINQPQHF
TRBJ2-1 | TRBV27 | CASLKGGATNEQFF
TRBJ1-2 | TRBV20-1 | CSALPTGADYGYTF
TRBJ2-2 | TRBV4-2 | CASSQEAAPATGELFF
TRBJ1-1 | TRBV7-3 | CASSVQMNTEAFF
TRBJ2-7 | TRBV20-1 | CSANGGSVRYEQYF
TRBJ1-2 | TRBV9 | CASKGQGVYGYTF
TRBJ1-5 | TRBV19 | CASSIYGSLNNQPQHF
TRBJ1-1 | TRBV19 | CASSINGAGNTEAFF
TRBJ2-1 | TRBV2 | CASSLRVSSYNEQFF